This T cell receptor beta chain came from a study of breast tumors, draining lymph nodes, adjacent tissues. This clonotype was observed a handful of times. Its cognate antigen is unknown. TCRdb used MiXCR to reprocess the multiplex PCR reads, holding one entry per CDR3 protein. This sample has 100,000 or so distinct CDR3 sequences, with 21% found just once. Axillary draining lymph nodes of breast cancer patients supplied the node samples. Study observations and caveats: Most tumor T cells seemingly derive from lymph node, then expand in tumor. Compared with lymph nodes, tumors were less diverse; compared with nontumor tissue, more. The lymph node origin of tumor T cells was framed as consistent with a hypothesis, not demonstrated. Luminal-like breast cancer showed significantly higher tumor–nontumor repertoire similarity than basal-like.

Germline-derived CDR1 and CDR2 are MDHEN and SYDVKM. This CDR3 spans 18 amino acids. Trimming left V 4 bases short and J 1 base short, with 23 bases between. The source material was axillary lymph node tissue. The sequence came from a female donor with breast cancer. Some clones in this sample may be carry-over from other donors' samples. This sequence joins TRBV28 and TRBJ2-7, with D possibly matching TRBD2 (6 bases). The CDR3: CASSSSLINGGKSYEQYF. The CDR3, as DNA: TGTGCCAGCAGTTCCTCTTTAATTAACGGCGGGAAATCCTACGAGCAGTACTTC.